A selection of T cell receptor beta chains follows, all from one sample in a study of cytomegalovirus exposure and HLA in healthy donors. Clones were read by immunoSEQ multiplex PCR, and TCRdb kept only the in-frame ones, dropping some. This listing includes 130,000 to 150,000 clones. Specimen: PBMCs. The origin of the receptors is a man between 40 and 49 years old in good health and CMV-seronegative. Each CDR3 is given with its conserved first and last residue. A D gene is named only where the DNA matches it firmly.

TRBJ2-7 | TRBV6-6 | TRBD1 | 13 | CASSYGTDYEQYF | TGTGCCAGCAGTTACGGGACAGACTACGAGCAGTACTTC
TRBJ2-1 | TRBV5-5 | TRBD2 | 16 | CASSSRLAGGPNEQFF | TGTGCCAGCAGCTCCAGACTAGCGGGGGGGCCTAATGAGCAGTTCTTC
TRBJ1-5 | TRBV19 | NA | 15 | CASSMGPKDHQPQHF | TGTGCCAGTAGTATGGGGCCGAAAGACCATCAGCCCCAGCATTTT
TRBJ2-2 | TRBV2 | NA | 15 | CASSGRGRNTGELFF | TGTGCCAGCAGTGGACGGGGGAGAAACACCGGGGAGCTGTTTTTT
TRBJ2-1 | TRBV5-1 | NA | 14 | CASSLSAGSNEQFF | TGCGCCAGCAGCTTGTCCGCAGGTAGTAATGAGCAGTTCTTC
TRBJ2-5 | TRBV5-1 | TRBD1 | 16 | CASSSTGGGPQETQYF | TGCGCCAGCAGCTCAACAGGGGGCGGACCCCAAGAGACCCAGTACTTC
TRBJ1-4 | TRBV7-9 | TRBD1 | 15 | CASSLPQGSNEKLFF | TGTGCCAGCAGCTTACCACAGGGGTCGAATGAAAAACTGTTTTTT
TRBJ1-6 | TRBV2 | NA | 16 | CASSRDMSSYNSPLHF | TGTGCCAGCAGTCGAGACATGAGCTCCTATAATTCACCCCTCCACTTT
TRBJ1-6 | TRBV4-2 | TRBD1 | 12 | CASSLDRGPLHF | TGTGCCAGCAGCCTAGACAGGGGACCCCTCCACTTT
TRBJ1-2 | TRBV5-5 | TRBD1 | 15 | CASSLGTGINYGYTF | TGTGCCAGCAGCTTAGGGACAGGGATTAACTATGGCTACACCTTC
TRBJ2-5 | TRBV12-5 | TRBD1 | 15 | CASGSGQGPQETQYF | TGTGCTAGTGGTTCCGGACAGGGACCTCAAGAGACCCAGTACTTC
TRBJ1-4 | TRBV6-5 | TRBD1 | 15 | CASKGRQGGFEKLFF | TGTGCCAGCAAGGGGAGACAGGGTGGGTTTGAAAAACTGTTTTTT
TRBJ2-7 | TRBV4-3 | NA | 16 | CASSQAAASPYYEQYF | TGCGCCAGCAGCCAAGCGGCAGCGTCACCCTACTACGAGCAGTACTTC
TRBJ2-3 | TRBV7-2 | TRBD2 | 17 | CASSPRGAGGTTDTQYF | TGTGCCAGCAGCCCCCGGGGTGCGGGGGGTACTACAGATACGCAGTATTTT
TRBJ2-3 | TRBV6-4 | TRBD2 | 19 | CASSDAPPTSGGVTDTQYF | TGTGCCAGCAGTGACGCCCCCCCGACTAGCGGGGGGGTCACAGATACGCAGTATTTT
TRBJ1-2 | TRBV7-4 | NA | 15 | CASSRRRGATYGYTF | TGTGCCAGCAGCCGTCGCCGAGGCGCGACCTATGGCTACACCTTC
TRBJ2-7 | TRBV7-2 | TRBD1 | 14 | CASSSRTGAYEQYF | TGTGCCAGCAGCTCGAGGACAGGCGCCTACGAGCAGTACTTC
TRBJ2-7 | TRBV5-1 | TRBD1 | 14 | CASSFRGQGYEQYF | TGCGCCAGCAGCTTCAGGGGACAGGGATACGAGCAGTACTTC
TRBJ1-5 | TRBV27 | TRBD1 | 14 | CASSLGTGHQPQHF | TGTGCCAGCAGTTTAGGGACAGGTCATCAGCCCCAGCATTTT
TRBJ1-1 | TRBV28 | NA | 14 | CASSPNRVSHEAFF | TGTGCCAGCAGTCCAAACCGGGTCTCTCATGAAGCTTTCTTT
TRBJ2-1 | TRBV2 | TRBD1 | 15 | CASSVGTGAINEQFF | TGTGCCAGCAGTGTGGGGACAGGGGCCATAAATGAGCAGTTCTTC
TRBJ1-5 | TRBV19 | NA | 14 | CASDLGRASQPQHF | TGTGCCAGTGACCTTGGCAGGGCGAGCCAGCCCCAGCATTTT
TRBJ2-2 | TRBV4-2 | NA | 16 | CASSHDKAGSTGELFF | TGTGCCAGCAGCCATGACAAAGCAGGGTCCACCGGGGAGCTGTTTTTT
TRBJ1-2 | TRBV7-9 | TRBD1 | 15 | CASSLIWGQSDGYTF | TGTGCCAGCAGCTTAATATGGGGACAGTCCGATGGCTACACCTTC
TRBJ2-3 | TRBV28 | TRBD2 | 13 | CASSRGETDTQYF | TGTGCCAGCAGCCGGGGGGAAACAGATACGCAGTATTTT
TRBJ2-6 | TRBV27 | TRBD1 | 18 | CASTVIGQGAGGANVLTF | TGTGCCAGCACAGTAATTGGACAGGGGGCTGGAGGGGCCAACGTCCTGACTTTC
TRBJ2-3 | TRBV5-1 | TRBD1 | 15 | CASSLVGQGTDTQYF | TGCGCCAGCAGCTTGGTTGGACAGGGCACAGATACGCAGTATTTT
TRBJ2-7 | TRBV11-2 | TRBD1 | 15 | CASSHSYRGDYEQYF | TGTGCCAGCAGCCACTCCTACAGGGGGGATTACGAGCAGTACTTC
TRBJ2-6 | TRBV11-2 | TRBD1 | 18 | CASSWLRQGTSGANVLTF | TGTGCCAGCAGCTGGCTTAGACAGGGGACCTCTGGGGCCAACGTCCTGACTTTC
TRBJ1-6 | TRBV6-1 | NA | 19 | CASSESPGARMSYNSPLHF | TGTGCCAGCAGTGAAAGTCCGGGTGCCCGGATGTCCTATAATTCACCCCTCCACTTT
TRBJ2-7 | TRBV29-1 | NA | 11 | CSVGTDLEQYF | TGCAGCGTTGGAACAGATTTAGAGCAGTACTTC
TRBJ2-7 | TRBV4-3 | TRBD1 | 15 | CASSPGTGGSYEQYF | TGCGCCAGCAGCCCCGGGACAGGGGGGTCCTACGAGCAGTACTTC
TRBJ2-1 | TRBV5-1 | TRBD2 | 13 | CASSGGGYNEQFF | TGCGCCAGCAGCGGGGGGGGCTACAATGAGCAGTTCTTC
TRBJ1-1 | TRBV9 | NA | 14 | CASSVLDLNTEAFF | TGTGCCAGCAGCGTCCTAGACCTGAACACTGAAGCTTTCTTT